The following is a TCR beta chain sequence with its context. What it recognizes is unknown. Antiretroviral therapy had run roughly three months, about 14 weeks, before follow-up blood collection. Whole blood was used without fractionation, so all unsorted peripheral T cells were included. The sample originates from a study of HIV-infected patients and healthy controls. As for the study in general: CD8 counts did not change consistently during early therapy; the CD4:CD8 ratio climbed slightly.

Around 450 ng RNA was reverse transcribed with alpha and beta constant-region primers. Separate chain-specific third strand synthesis with multiplexing indices produced the alpha and beta libraries. A 12-nucleotide barcode per molecule came from two concatenated random hexamers added pre-amplification. TCRdb called the 5' RACE reads again in MiXCR, with one record for every CDR3 protein. The sample lists thousands of distinct CDR3 sequences; about 8.6% were seen once. Germline V CDR1 and CDR2: MNHEY, SMNVEV (reference sequence). The CDR3 sequence is 18 residues long. The V and J ends lost 3 bases and 2 bases respectively, with 22 bases between them. Whole-study findings and limits: Untreated HIV+ repertoires had roughly threefold fewer distinct CDR3s and lower Shannon diversity than healthy controls.

This specimen was blood, taken during antiretroviral therapy. The receptor was isolated from an adult with HIV infection. The chain couples TRBV27 to TRBJ1-1; D uncertain. The CDR3 DNA follows: TGTGCCAGCAGTTTTAGAAGGTTTATCGGGATCCCCAACACTGAAGCTTTCTTT. It codes for CASSFRRFIGIPNTEAFF.